Below, 10 T cell receptor beta chains from the same sample are listed, as sequenced in a study of T cell responses to AZD1222 COVID-19 vaccine. Profiled with immunoSEQ multiplex PCR; TCRdb holds only in-frame clones, not every one. The repertoire table contains about 140,000 clones. The sequencing input was peripheral blood. These receptors came from an adult in good health.

The chain has TRBV3-1 (or the pseudogene TRBV3-2) and TRBJ1-1; no clear D. Per germline, CDR1 LGHDT and CDR2 YNNKEL (reference sequence). The CDR3 is 13 amino acids. The V end lost 2 bases, the J end lost 2 bases, and 6 bases lay between the germline ends. The CDR3 loop is CASSQLGNTEAFF. CDR3 sequence (DNA): TGTGCCAGCAGCCAACTGGGAAACACTGAAGCTTTCTTT.

V gene TRBV3-1 (or the pseudogene TRBV3-2) combines with J gene TRBJ1-3, with a possible D match to TRBD1 (6 bases). V gave up 2 bases and J gave up 0 bases, with 11 bases separating them. The CDR3 loop spans 16 amino acids. CDR1 and CDR2 from the germline V gene are LGHDT and YNNKEL (reference sequence). CDR3 coding DNA: TGTGCCAGCAGCCAACCGAGGGACATCTCTGGAAACACCATATATTTT. This codes for CASSQPRDISGNTIYF.

V is TRBV11-1 and J is TRBJ1-1; tentatively, D is TRBD1 (5 bases). V lost 6 bases and J 0 bases, leaving 5 bases between the germline ends. This CDR3 comprises 12 residues. Looked up from germline, CDR1 is SGHAT and CDR2 is FQDESV (reference sequence). The CDR3 is CASRDMNTEAFF. CDR3 bases: TGTGCCAGCAGGGACATGAACACTGAAGCTTTCTTT. Supplemented by reference TRBV11-1 and TRBJ1-1, the full variable domain reads EAEVAQSPRYKITEKSQAVAFWCDPISGHATLYWYRQILGQGPELLVQFQDESVVDDSQLPKDRFSAERLKGVDSTLKIQPAELGDSAMYLCASRDMNTEAFFGQGTRLTVV.

J is TRBJ1-6 and V is TRBV7-9; D is uncertain. CDR1 and CDR2 from the germline V gene are SEHNR and FQNEAQ (reference sequence). V was pared by 2 bases and J by 0 bases, with 8 bases between. The CDR3 consists of 16 residues. The DNA of the CDR3 is TGTGCCAGCAGCTTATTTGCGTTCTCCTATAATTCACCCCTCCACTTT. This encodes CASSLFAFSYNSPLHF.

The chain joins TRBV27 to TRBJ1-2; weak D call: TRBD1 (5 bases). This CDR3 is built from 15 residues. The V end lost 5 bases, the J end lost 4 bases, and 17 bases lay between the germline ends. In germline, CDR1 is MNHEY, CDR2 SMNVEV (reference sequence). The CDR3 loop is CASSTRAGLSYGYTF. The CDR3 DNA is TGTGCCAGCAGTACCCGGGCAGGGCTTTCCTATGGCTACACCTTC.

The chain has TRBV12-3 or TRBV12-4 and TRBJ2-5; D gene unclear. The CDR3 has 13 residues. Trimming cost V 1 base and J 5 bases, with 8 bases left between them. CDR3 protein: CASSLGDLETQYF. As DNA, the CDR3 is TGTGCCAGCAGTTTAGGAGACCTGGAGACCCAGTACTTC.

The chain employs TRBV14 and TRBJ1-1; D gene ambiguous. The germline gives CDR1 SGHDN, CDR2 FVKESK. Deletions cut 3 bases from V and 4 bases from J, with 12 bases between. The CDR3 is made up of 14 amino acids. Here the CDR3 DNA reads TGTGCCAGCAGCCAGATCCGTGCGAGCACTGAAGCTTTCTTT. It translates to CASSQIRASTEAFF.

The chain has TRBV11-2 and TRBJ2-2; D gene uncertain. The CDR3 length is 15 residues. V lost 7 bases and J lost 4, with 16 bases in between. Germline-derived CDR1 and CDR2 are SGHAT and FQNNGV. CDR3 sequence reads: CASTQFAVSTGELFF. CDR3 coding DNA: TGTGCCAGCACCCAATTTGCGGTTAGCACCGGGGAGCTGTTTTTT. Complete variable domain (other parts from reference TRBV11-2 and TRBJ2-2): EAGVAQSPRYKIIEKRQSVAFWCNPISGHATLYWYQQILGQGPKLLIQFQNNGVVDDSQLPKDRFSAERLKGVDSTLKIQPAKLEDSAVYLCASTQFAVSTGELFFGEGSRLTVL.

V is TRBV15 and J is TRBJ1-5; the D gene is possibly TRBD1 (6 bases). Trimming removed 1 base from V and 3 bases from J, with 10 bases in between. The CDR3 is made up of 15 amino acids. Germline V lookup: CDR1 LNHNV, CDR2 YYDKDF (reference sequence). This CDR3 reads CATSRAGVINQPQHF. CDR3 nucleotides: TGTGCCACCAGCAGAGCAGGGGTGATCAATCAGCCCCAGCATTTT.

The rearrangement joins TRBV28 to TRBJ1-5; D ambiguous. Trimming took off 1 base at V and 3 bases at J, with 10 bases between the two ends. The CDR3 length is 15 residues. The germline CDR1 and CDR2 sequences are MDHEN and SYDVKM. CDR3: CASSLSGGVNQPQHF. The DNA for the CDR3 is TGTGCCAGCAGTTTATCGGGCGGGGTCAATCAGCCCCAGCATTTT.